The clone carrying this T cell receptor (beta chain) appeared once. Its antigen remains unidentified. The PCR ran on 60 Vbeta and 13 Jbeta primers. The table came from immunoSEQ multiplex PCR; TCRdb's copy has only in-frame clones and leaves some out. The table includes over 50,000 clones, approximately 80% detected once. This sample stems from a study of cytomegalovirus exposure and HLA in healthy donors. Notes on the study in general: Across all donors, roughly uniform sequencing depth was an assumption of the presence/absence analyses.

V lost 6 bases to trimming and J lost 1 base, with 16 bases between them. The CDR3 has 16 residues. Looked up from germline, CDR1 is LNHDA and CDR2 is SQIVND (reference sequence). The chain uses TRBV19 and TRBJ1-5; perhaps TRBD1 as D (6 bases). This TCR was sampled from a man aged 35-49 years in good health and CMV-seronegative. Sequencing was performed on PBMCs. CDR3 residues: CASRDSLLRSNQPQHF. CDR3 sequence (DNA): TGTGCCAGTAGGGACAGTTTACTAAGAAGCAATCAGCCCCAGCATTTT.